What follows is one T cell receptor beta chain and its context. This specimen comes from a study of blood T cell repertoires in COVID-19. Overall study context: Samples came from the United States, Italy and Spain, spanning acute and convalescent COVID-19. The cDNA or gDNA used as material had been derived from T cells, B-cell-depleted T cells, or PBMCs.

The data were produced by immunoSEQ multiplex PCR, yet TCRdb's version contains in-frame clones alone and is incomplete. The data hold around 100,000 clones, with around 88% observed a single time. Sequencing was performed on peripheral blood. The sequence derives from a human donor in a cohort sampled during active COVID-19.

CDR3 amino acids: CASSLTSGSYYEQYF. The CDR3, as DNA: TGCGCCAGCAGCTTGACTAGCGGGAGCTACTACGAGCAGTACTTC. The V and J genes are TRBV5-1 and TRBJ2-7, with 11 bases that match TRBD2. After removal of 1 base from V and 3 bases from J, the junction contained 3 bases not matched to a gene. Germline V lookup: CDR1 SGHRS, CDR2 YFSETQ. The CDR3 runs to 15 residues.